This T cell receptor beta chain is from a study of CD8 T cells in Susac syndrome. Study conclusions and caveats: Only a relatively small number of individuals were included in the TCR sequencing and HLA analysis.

The CDR3 has 14 amino acids. CDR1 and CDR2 (germline): LNHNV, YYDKDF (reference sequence). The germline V and J ends were trimmed by 0 bases and 3 bases, with 9 bases remaining between them. TCR beta sequencing covered blood CD8+ and CD4+ T cells. TEMRA cells were FACS-enriched and CD8+ and CD4+ T cells negatively isolated. As for this clonotype: Its antigen remains unknown.

An input of about 0.45 to 1 ug of RNA was subjected to reverse transcription using random hexamers. The immunoSEQ assay covered 54 Vbeta and 13 Jbeta segments for CDR3. MiXCR, applied by TCRdb to the immunoSEQ multiplex PCR reads, yields one record per CDR3 protein. Of nearly 200,000 distinct CDR3 sequences listed, more than 90% were seen once; the top ten hold 0.093%. The sequence was obtained from a human donor with multiple sclerosis. This chain links TRBV15 with TRBJ2-7; no reliable D call. Sequencing was performed on CD4+ T cells from PBMCs. CDR3 DNA: TGTGCCACCAGCAGAGAGATGGCAGGCTACGAGCAGTACTTC. This translates into CATSREMAGYEQYF.